The rows below give T cell receptor beta chains drawn from one sample of a study of T-cell reconstitution after alpha-beta-depleted transplantation in children. A single record per CDR3 protein comes from TCRdb applying MiXCR to the PCR reads. The table includes some 530,000 distinct CDR3 sequences, approximately 12% detected once. Sequenced here: PBMCs from the stem cell graft donor, sampled from the stem cell graft. These receptors all stem from a human donor who donated a stem cell graft to a child with combined immunodeficiency. Both conserved end residues are trimmed from each CDR3. Fields, in order: V gene, CDR3 protein.

V: TRBV4-3; CDR3: ASSWDTLTVTEAF
V: TRBV7-2; CDR3: ASSPRGQINYEQY
V: TRBV13; CDR3: ASSLDRAGETQY
V: TRBV24-1; CDR3: ATSGASGMQTQY
V: TRBV7-9; CDR3: ASSRTPSPHEQY
V: TRBV15; CDR3: ATSRASVLTDTQY
V: TRBV29-1; CDR3: SVLNEKLF
V: TRBV30; CDR3: AWSVPFPAGKD
V: TRBV19; CDR3: ASIRDSGGIYEQF
V: TRBV3-1; CDR3: ASSQGSTASPLH
V: TRBV10-3; CDR3: AISDKDQETQY
V: TRBV2; CDR3: ASQEPLRNEQF
V: TRBV5-1; CDR3: ASSLRQGLNTEAF
V: TRBV30; CDR3: AWSVTRGGTYNEQF
V: TRBV6-4; CDR3: ASSEGLAGGRDTQY
V: TRBV6-1; CDR3: ASKTGSRETQY
V: TRBV15; CDR3: ATTGGGRTQETQY
V: TRBV6-5; CDR3: ASSYLASGGGTYEQY
V: TRBV9; CDR3: ASGGENEQF
V: TRBV12-3/TRBV12-4; CDR3: ASTAGTSGRWDEQF
V: TRBV11-2; CDR3: ASSNERTSGPQETQY
V: TRBV9; CDR3: ASSAVRGGVNEQF
V: TRBV4-1; CDR3: ASSQRRGTGQGNNEQF
V: TRBV2; CDR3: ASSDRGEQY
V: TRBV3-1; CDR3: ASSQEPGLPSDEQF
V: TRBV6-1; CDR3: ASSRQGLNTEAF
V: TRBV12-3/TRBV12-4; CDR3: ASSFDSGSPLH
V: TRBV9; CDR3: ASSVGGRLPGGEQY
V: TRBV9; CDR3: ASSDDPITSDQETQY
V: TRBV9; CDR3: ASSVEGSSYEQY
V: TRBV6-5; CDR3: ASSLDSEDEQF
V: TRBV5-6; CDR3: ASSSLTSGRSGELF